This TCR beta chain emerged from a study of PD-1 blockade in classical Hodgkin lymphoma. Noted time point: cycle 4 day 1 (C4D1), after five to seven weeks of nivolumab. Each patient's relapse followed autologous stem cell transplantation, and brentuximab vedotin exposure varied. The CD4+ T cells used were purified from thawed PBMCs through magnetic negative selection. This clone was observed a single time. Germline assignment: CDR1 SGHTA and CDR2 FQGTGA. The ends were cut back, 2 bases at V and 4 bases at J, with 8 bases in the middle. CDR3 length equals 13 residues. Clones were sequenced by immunoSEQ multiplex PCR, and TCRdb holds only the in-frame ones, with some missing. The sample shows tens of thousands of clones, under 75% of them seen only once.

The receptor's source is a human donor with classical Hodgkin lymphoma. The chain is built from TRBV7-3 and TRBJ2-5, with D unclear. The source material was CD4+ T cells from blood, sampled before the fourth cycle of nivolumab. CDR3 nucleotide sequence: TGTGCCAGCAGCTTATCTAGTCGAGAGACCCAGTACTTC. It is translated as CASSLSSRETQYF.